Presented here are 21 T cell receptor beta chains from one specimen sequenced in a study of response to subunit inactivated influenza vaccine. In TCRdb, the RT-PCR reads were re-called with MiXCR into one record per CDR3 protein. The data contain 500,000 to 600,000 distinct CDR3 sequences, over 10% of them singletons. The sequencing here drew on PBMCs from blood, taken 40 to 50 days after vaccination. The source of these receptors is a man in his forties or fifties who received an inactivated influenza vaccine.

The rearrangement links TRBV20-1 to TRBJ1-6; 9 bases are a match to TRBD1. This CDR3 has 15 amino acids. The J segment lost 9 bases and the V segment lost 3 bases, leaving 9 bases of the junction unmatched. Germline V gene data show CDR1 as DFQATT and CDR2 as SNEGSKA (reference sequence). CDR3 amino acids: CSASFSGQGSSPLHF. The CDR3 DNA follows: TGCAGTGCTAGTTTTTCGGGACAGGGAAGTTCACCCCTCCACTTT.

This clonotype occurred many times. The chain is built from TRBV20-1 and TRBJ1-1, with 7 bases lining up with TRBD1. The V gene's germline CDR1 is DFQATT and CDR2 SNEGSKA (reference sequence). With 3 bases clipped from V and 5 bases from J, the junction kept 9 bases outside the gene matches. CDR3 length: 14 amino acids. DNA for the CDR3: TGCAGTGCTAGGAGTGACAGGGTTAGGACTGAAGCTTTCTTT. Encoded protein: CSARSDRVRTEAFF.

This clonotype showed up many times. CDR3 in DNA: TGTGCCAGCAGGCCGGGACAGGCGAACTACGAGCAGTACTTC. Its protein product is CASRPGQANYEQYF. The chain links TRBV12-3 or TRBV12-4 to TRBJ2-7; TRBD1 aligns across 8 bases. V lost 6 bases, J lost 3 bases, and 7 bases stayed unmatched. This CDR3 comprises 14 residues.

The V gene is TRBV7-9, the J gene TRBJ1-2; D gene unclear. The V end was cut by 0 bases, the J end by 7 bases, with 12 bases between. The CDR3 has 14 amino acids. Germline CDR1 and CDR2: SEHNR and FQNEAQ (reference sequence). The CDR3 is CASSLATVRIGYTF. The CDR3 coding sequence is TGTGCCAGCAGCTTAGCCACCGTACGGATTGGCTACACCTTC.

The V and J genes are TRBV20-1 and TRBJ1-5, with 9 bases matching TRBD1. The ends lost 6 bases at V and 6 bases at J; junction bases unmatched: 9. From germline, CDR1 is DFQATT and CDR2 SNEGSKA (reference sequence). CDR3 length equals 14 residues. The CDR3 DNA is TGCAGTGCCCTTGCAACAGGGGGCCGTCAGCCCCAGCATTTT. Protein sequence: CSALATGGRQPQHF.

This clonotype was picked up a small number of times. V is TRBV29-1 and J is TRBJ2-7; D is possibly TRBD2 (6 bases). The CDR3 contains 14 residues. Looked up from germline, CDR1 is SQVTM and CDR2 is ANQGSEA. V was cut by 4 bases and J by 1 base, with 14 bases left in between. CDR3 protein: CSVGAGLPSYEQYF. The CDR3, as DNA: TGCAGCGTTGGAGCGGGCCTGCCATCCTACGAGCAGTACTTC.

The chain carries TRBV5-1 and TRBJ1-4; 7 bases align to TRBD1. CDR1 SGHRS and CDR2 YFSETQ come from the germline V gene. The CDR3 covers 15 residues. Germline trimming cut 0 bases from V and 8 bases from J; bases unmatched to any gene: 7. CDR3 sequence reads: CASSLEGAGREKLFF. CDR3 bases: TGCGCCAGCAGCTTGGAGGGGGCGGGCCGAGAAAAACTGTTTTTT.

This clonotype was recorded a few times. V usage is TRBV20-1 and J usage is TRBJ1-5; the D gene is possibly TRBD1 (6 bases). Germline CDR1 is DFQATT and CDR2 is SNEGSKA (reference sequence). This CDR3 has 15 amino acids. Trimming left V 4 bases short and J 2 bases short, with 15 bases between. CDR3 coding DNA: TGCAGTGCTATCCGGGGGGCGCAACGCAATCAGCCCCAGCATTTT. Translated, it gives CSAIRGAQRNQPQHF.

The genes are TRBV12-3 or TRBV12-4 and TRBJ2-3; D is tentatively TRBD1 or TRBD2 (5 bases each). The CDR3 runs to 18 residues. Trimming pared 1 base from V and 4 bases from J, leaving 21 bases between. CDR3 amino acids: CASSLDTGRNLVADTQYF. Here the CDR3 DNA reads TGTGCCAGCAGTTTAGACACGGGACGGAATCTAGTTGCAGATACGCAGTATTTT.

This clonotype has more than one count but fewer than ten. This chain connects TRBV7-9 to TRBJ2-6; D is possibly TRBD1 (8 bases). V lost 10 bases, J lost 0 bases, and 19 bases lay in between. The CDR3 loop spans 17 amino acids. Germline CDR1 and CDR2: SEHNR and FQNEAQ (reference sequence). The CDR3, as DNA: TGTGCCATACAAGCGGGACAGGCTAGCTCTGGGGCCAACGTCCTGACTTTC. Protein sequence: CAIQAGQASSGANVLTF.

This clonotype appeared a few times. The chain employs TRBV20-1 and TRBJ2-2; D is possibly TRBD1 or TRBD2 (5 bases each). The germline V and J ends were trimmed by 3 bases and 2 bases, with 7 bases remaining between them. Germline assignment: CDR1 DFQATT and CDR2 SNEGSKA (reference sequence). The CDR3 length is 13 residues. The CDR3 loop is CSASGDNTGELFF. CDR3 nucleotides: TGCAGTGCTAGCGGGGACAACACCGGGGAGCTGTTTTTT.

Only a few counts were recorded for this clonotype. The chain couples TRBV12-3 or TRBV12-4 to TRBJ1-1, with D unresolved. This CDR3 has 15 amino acids. V lost 3 bases and J lost 0, with 11 bases in between. The CDR3 DNA reads TGTGCCAGCAGTTTTTTCCGAAACATGAACACTGAAGCTTTCTTT. Translating gives CASSFFRNMNTEAFF.

The table lists this clonotype with a few counts. This sequence joins TRBV15 and TRBJ2-1; no definite D call. CDR3 length: 16 amino acids. CDR1 and CDR2 (germline): LNHNV, YYDKDF (reference sequence). V lost 0 bases and J lost 2, with 11 bases in between. Written as DNA, the CDR3 is TGTGCCACCAGCAGAGACGTACGGGTCCCCTACAATGAGCAGTTCTTC. It codes for CATSRDVRVPYNEQFF.

This clonotype was seen a handful of times. This chain uses TRBV28 with TRBJ2-4; 8 positions agree with TRBD1. Per germline, CDR1 MDHEN and CDR2 SYDVKM. V lost 6 bases, J lost 10 bases, and 2 bases stayed unmatched. This CDR3 region has 11 residues. The DNA of the CDR3 is TGTGCCAGCAGACGACAGGGGATTCAGTACTTC. It codes for CASRRQGIQYF.

This clonotype was counted ten times or more. This chain joins TRBV10-3 and TRBJ2-5; perhaps D is TRBD1 or TRBD2 (6 bases each). CDR1 and CDR2 (germline): ENHRY, SYGVKD. V was shortened by 6 bases and J by 1 base, with 12 bases between the two germline ends. The CDR3 totals 14 residues. The CDR3 region has the DNA TGTGCCATCAGCAGCGAGGGGGGCCAAGAGACCCAGTACTTC. Translation gives CAISSEGGQETQYF.

The rearrangement joins TRBV5-1 to TRBJ2-3; weak D call: TRBD2 (7 bases). The V end was cut by 2 bases, the J end by 1 base, with 11 bases between. There are 15 residues in the CDR3. Germline-derived CDR1 and CDR2 are SGHRS and YFSETQ. CDR3 region: CASSFPGGRTDTQYF. CDR3 nucleotides: TGCGCCAGCAGCTTCCCCGGGGGGCGCACAGATACGCAGTATTTT.

The gene calls are TRBV9 and TRBJ2-3; TRBD2 agrees at 7 bases. J gave up 5 bases and V 0 bases, and 9 bases lay outside the gene matches. The CDR3 contains 16 residues. Per germline, CDR1 SGDLS and CDR2 YYNGEE. CDR3 bases: TGTGCCAGCAGCGTAGGTAACTCCCCGGGAGGAGATACGCAGTATTTT. It codes for CASSVGNSPGGDTQYF.

This clonotype has a handful of counts. The rearrangement uses TRBV7-9 and TRBJ2-7; 9 nucleotides line up with TRBD1. V lost 0 bases and J lost 2; bases outside the gene matches: 5. The CDR3 consists of 16 residues. Germline V CDR1 and CDR2: SEHNR, FQNEAQ (reference sequence). CDR3 in amino acids: CASSLATGQGTYEQYF. The CDR3 DNA follows: TGTGCCAGCAGCTTAGCGACGGGACAGGGCACCTACGAGCAGTACTTC.

This clonotype was found many times. This chain connects TRBV7-2 to TRBJ2-7; TRBD2 aligns across 11 bases. CDR3 length: 13 amino acids. With 5 bases clipped from V and 3 bases from J, the junction kept 0 bases outside the gene matches. Germline V gene sequence: CDR1 SGHTA, CDR2 FQGNSA. This CDR3 reads CASSTSGSYEQYF. DNA for the CDR3: TGTGCCAGCAGCACTAGCGGGAGCTACGAGCAGTACTTC.

The genes are TRBV18 and TRBJ2-7; TRBD2 matches 8 bases. Germline lookup yields CDR1 KGHSH and CDR2 LQKENI. V was pared by 3 bases and J by 7 bases, with 14 bases of the junction left unmatched. The CDR3 spans 16 residues. CDR3 amino acids: CASSPTAGVMPREQYF. DNA for the CDR3: TGTGCCAGCTCACCGACAGCGGGAGTTATGCCGAGGGAGCAGTACTTC.

This clonotype was observed a few times. The CDR3 region has the DNA TGTGCCAGCAGTGAAACCTATGGGCTGTTTTTT. This codes for CASSETYGLFF. The genes are TRBV2 and TRBJ1-4; D unresolved. Germline values: CDR1 SNHLY, CDR2 FYNNEI. The CDR3 is 11 residues long. Trimming pared 2 bases from V and 14 bases from J, leaving 9 bases between.